This T cell receptor beta chain stems from a study of blood T cell repertoires in COVID-19 (dated by TCRdb to the early 2020s). Describing the broader study: The collaborator samples originated in the United States, Italy and Spain and spanned the acute and convalescent phases of COVID-19. The prospective study material was composed of cDNA or gDNA derived from T cells, B-cell-depleted T cells, or PBMCs. Deeply sampled blood TCRbeta repertoires from subjects exposed to, actively infected with, or recovered from COVID-19 were included in the dataset. The repertoires were made available in a free public database intended to serve as a resource for research on the immune response to SARS-CoV-2. The samples were drawn from two sources: the first 160 participants of the ongoing ImmuneRACE study, and 1,000 to 1,500 subjects contributed by 6 global collaborators. A de-identified subject ID, COVID-19 status, age in years and sex were almost always included in the sample metadata. HLA class I and class II types, where available, came from metadata supplied by the sample provider rather than from assay-based typing. The investigation overall reported the following: Clinical and demographic metadata were provided uncurated, with the amount varying by source and participant.

The collaborating institutions used their own protocols to collect whole blood in K2EDTA tubes. For TCRbeta analysis, collaborators shipped samples as frozen whole blood, isolated PBMCs, or DNA extracted from either of those sample types. As concerns this clone: It has no known antigen specificity. There are no base qualities to consult, and no much larger clone falls within one base.

TCRbeta CDR3 regions were amplified from genomic DNA by means of the immunoSEQ Assay, a bias-controlled multiplex PCR. In the original analysis: The number of nucleated cells in each sample was estimated from the amplification of reference gene primers within the assay. To quantify the absolute abundance of each unique TCRbeta CDR3 rearrangement, sequence reads were collapsed and filtered. For each sample, productive Simpson clonality was calculated as the square root of Simpson's diversity index across productive rearrangements. This is the immuneACCESS table as TCRdb keeps it, with only in-frame sequences that have V and J called. A part of the clones is gone; compared with another copy, unresolved V genes explain less than half, and the rest is unexplained. That table is the source of V, J and clone size, and D and trimming were worked out from the DNA. For this sample there are approximately 210,000 clones; approximately 89% appear just once. The ten largest clones add up to about 4.8% of the sample.

The CDR3 goes from the cysteine to the phenylalanine over 13 residues. The sequence is cut down to CDR3 DNA, 39 bases in frame from base 1. Via the germline V gene (reference sequence), CDR1 is SGHNT and CDR2 YYREEE. Germline trimming: 4 bases from V, 5 bases from J; junction bases outside gene matches: 3. The sequenced sample was peripheral blood. The clonotype originates from a woman aged 40 to 50 with acute or convalescent COVID-19. The chain is assembled from TRBV5-4 and TRBJ1-1; a stretch of 9 junction bases matches TRBD1. CDR3 loop: CASSIGTGTEAFF. The DNA sequence follows: TGTGCCAGCAGCATCGGGACAGGGACTGAAGCTTTCTTT.